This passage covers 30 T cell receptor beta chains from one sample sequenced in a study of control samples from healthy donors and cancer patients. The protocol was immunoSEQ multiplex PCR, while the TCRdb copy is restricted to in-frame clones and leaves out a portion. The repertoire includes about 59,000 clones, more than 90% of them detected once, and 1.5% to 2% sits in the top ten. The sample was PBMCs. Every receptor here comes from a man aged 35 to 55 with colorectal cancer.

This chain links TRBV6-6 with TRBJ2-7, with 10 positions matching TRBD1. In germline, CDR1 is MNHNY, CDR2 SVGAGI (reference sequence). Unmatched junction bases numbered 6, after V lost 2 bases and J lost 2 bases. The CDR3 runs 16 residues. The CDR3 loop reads CASSYGLTGGAYEQYF. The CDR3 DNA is TGTGCCAGCAGTTACGGCCTGACAGGGGGCGCCTACGAGCAGTACTTC.

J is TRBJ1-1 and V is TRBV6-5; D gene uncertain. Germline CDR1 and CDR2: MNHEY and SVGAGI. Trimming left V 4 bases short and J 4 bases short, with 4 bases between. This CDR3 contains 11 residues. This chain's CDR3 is CASSSFTEAFF. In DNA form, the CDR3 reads TGTGCCAGCAGTTCGTTCACTGAAGCTTTCTTT.

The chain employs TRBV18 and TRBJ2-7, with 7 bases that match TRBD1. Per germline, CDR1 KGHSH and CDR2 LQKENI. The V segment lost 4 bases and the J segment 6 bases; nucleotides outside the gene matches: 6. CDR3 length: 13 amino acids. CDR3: CASSLQGQREQYF. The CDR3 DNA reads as TGTGCCAGCTCACTACAGGGACAGCGCGAGCAGTACTTC.

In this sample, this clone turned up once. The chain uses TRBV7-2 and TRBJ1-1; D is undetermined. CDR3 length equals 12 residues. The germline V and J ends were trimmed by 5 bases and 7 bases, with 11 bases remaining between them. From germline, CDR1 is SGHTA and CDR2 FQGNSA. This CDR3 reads CASSLARFEAFF. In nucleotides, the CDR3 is TGTGCCAGCAGCCTTGCCCGTTTTGAAGCTTTCTTT.

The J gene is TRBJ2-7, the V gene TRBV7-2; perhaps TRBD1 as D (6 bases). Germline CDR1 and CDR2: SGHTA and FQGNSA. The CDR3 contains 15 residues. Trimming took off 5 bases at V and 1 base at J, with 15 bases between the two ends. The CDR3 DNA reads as TGTGCCAGCAGCCTCTGGCCGGACAGATCCTACGAGCAGTACTTC. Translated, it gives CASSLWPDRSYEQYF.

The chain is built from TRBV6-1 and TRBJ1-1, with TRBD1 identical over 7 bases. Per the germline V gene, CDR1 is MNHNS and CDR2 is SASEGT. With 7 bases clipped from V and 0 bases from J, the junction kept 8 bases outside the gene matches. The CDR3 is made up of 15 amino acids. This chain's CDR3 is CASNPTGYMNTEAFF. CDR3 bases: TGTGCCAGCAACCCGACAGGGTACATGAACACTGAAGCTTTCTTT.

The CDR3 protein is CASSRRQDEKLFF. The CDR3 DNA reads TGTGCCAGCAGCCGAAGACAGGATGAAAAACTGTTTTTT. The chain is built from TRBV6-5 and TRBJ1-4; tentative D call: TRBD1 (6 bases). This CDR3 region has 13 residues. The germline CDR1 and CDR2 sequences are MNHEY and SVGAGI. The V and J ends lost 6 bases and 6 bases respectively, with 11 bases between them.

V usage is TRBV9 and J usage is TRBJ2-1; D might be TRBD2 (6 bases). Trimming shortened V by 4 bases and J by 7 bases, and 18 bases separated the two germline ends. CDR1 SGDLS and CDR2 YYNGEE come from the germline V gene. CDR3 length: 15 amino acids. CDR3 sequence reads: CASSPPGGGKNEQFF. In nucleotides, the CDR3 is TGTGCCAGCAGCCCGCCCGGAGGCGGGAAAAATGAGCAGTTCTTC.

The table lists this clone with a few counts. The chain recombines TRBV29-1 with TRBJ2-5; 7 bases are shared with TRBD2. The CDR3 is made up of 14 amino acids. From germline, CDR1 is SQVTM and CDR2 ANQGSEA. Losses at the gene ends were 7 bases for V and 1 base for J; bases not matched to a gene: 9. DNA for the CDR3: TGCAGCGCCTCTGGGGGGGGTCTCCAAGAGACCCAGTACTTC. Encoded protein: CSASGGGLQETQYF. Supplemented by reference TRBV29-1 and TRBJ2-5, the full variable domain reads SAVISQKPSRDICQRGTSLTIQCQVDSQVTMMFWYRQQPGQSLTLIATANQGSEATYESGFVIDKFPISRPNLTFSTLTVSNMSPEDSSIYLCSASGGGLQETQYFGPGTRLLVL.

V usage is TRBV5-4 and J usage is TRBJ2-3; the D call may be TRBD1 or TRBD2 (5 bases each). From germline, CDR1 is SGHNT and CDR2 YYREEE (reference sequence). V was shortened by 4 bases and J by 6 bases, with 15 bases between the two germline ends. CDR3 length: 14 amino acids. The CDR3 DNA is TGTGCCAGCAGCCTTCGGGGCGCGACGGATACGCAGTATTTT. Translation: CASSLRGATDTQYF.

CDR3 protein: CASSGGDSSWEQYF. The CDR3 nucleotides read TGTGCCAGCAGCGGGGGGGACAGTTCATGGGAGCAGTACTTC. This chain connects TRBV9 to TRBJ2-7; D possibly corresponds to TRBD1 (7 bases). CDR3 length: 14 residues. Germline loops: CDR1 SGDLS, CDR2 YYNGEE. The V and J ends lost 3 bases and 7 bases respectively, with 17 bases between them.

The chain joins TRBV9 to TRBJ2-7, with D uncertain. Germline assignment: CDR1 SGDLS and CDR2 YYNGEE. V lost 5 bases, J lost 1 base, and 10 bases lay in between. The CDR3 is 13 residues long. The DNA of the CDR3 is TGTGCCAGCAGTAAGACACTTTCCTACGAGCAGTACTTC. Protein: CASSKTLSYEQYF.

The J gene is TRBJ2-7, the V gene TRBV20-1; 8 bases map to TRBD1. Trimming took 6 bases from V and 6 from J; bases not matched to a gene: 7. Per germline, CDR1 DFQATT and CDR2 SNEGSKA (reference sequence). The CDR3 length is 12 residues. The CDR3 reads CSASQGAREQYF. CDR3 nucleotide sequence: TGCAGTGCCAGTCAGGGGGCGCGCGAGCAGTACTTC.

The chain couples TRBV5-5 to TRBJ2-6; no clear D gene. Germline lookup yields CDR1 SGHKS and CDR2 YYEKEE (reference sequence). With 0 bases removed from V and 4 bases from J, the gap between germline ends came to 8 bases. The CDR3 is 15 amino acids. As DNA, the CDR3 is TGTGCCAGCAGCTTGGGAGATGCCGGGGCCAACGTCCTGACTTTC. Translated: CASSLGDAGANVLTF. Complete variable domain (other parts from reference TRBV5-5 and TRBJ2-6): DAGVTQSPTHLIKTRGQQVTLRCSPISGHKSVSWYQQVLGQGPQFIFQYYEKEERGRGNFPDRFSARQFPNYSSELNVNALLLGDSALYLCASSLGDAGANVLTFGAGSRLTVL.

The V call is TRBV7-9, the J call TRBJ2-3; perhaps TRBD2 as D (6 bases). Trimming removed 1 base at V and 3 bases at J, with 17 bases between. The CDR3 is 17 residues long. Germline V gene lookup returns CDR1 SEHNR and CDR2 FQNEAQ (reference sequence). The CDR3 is CASSLGGDSSPTDTQYF. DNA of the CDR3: TGTGCCAGCAGCTTAGGTGGGGACTCCTCCCCGACAGATACGCAGTATTTT.

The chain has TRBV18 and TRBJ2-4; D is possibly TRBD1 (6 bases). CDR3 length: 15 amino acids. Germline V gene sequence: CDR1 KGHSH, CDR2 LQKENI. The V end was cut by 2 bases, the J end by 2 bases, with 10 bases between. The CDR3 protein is CASSPSTGSKNIQYF. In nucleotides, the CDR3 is TGTGCCAGCTCACCAAGTACAGGGTCCAAAAACATTCAGTACTTC.

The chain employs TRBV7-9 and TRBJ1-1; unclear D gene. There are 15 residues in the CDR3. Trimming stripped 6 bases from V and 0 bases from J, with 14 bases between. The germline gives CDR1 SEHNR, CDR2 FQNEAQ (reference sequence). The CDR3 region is CASRRLQAVNTEAFF. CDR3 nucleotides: TGTGCCAGCAGACGTCTGCAAGCGGTGAACACTGAAGCTTTCTTT.

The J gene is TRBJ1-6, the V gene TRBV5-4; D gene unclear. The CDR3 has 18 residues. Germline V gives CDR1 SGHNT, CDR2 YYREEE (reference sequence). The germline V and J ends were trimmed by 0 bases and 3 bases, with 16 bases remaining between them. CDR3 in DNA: TGTGCCAGCAGCTTGGGGCCTTTGGAGACCGACTATAATTCACCCCTCCACTTT. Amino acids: CASSLGPLETDYNSPLHF.

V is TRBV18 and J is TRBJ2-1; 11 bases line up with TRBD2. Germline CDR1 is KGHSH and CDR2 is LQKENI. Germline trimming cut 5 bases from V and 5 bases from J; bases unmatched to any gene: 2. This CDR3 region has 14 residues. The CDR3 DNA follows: TGTGCCAGCTCAATTAGCGGGGGGGACAATGAGCAGTTCTTC. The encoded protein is CASSISGGDNEQFF.

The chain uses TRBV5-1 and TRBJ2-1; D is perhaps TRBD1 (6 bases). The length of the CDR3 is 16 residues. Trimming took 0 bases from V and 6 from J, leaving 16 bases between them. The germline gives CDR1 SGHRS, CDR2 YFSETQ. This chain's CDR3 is CASSLAWGPLSNEQFF. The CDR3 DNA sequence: TGCGCCAGCAGCTTGGCGTGGGGGCCCCTCAGCAATGAGCAGTTCTTC.

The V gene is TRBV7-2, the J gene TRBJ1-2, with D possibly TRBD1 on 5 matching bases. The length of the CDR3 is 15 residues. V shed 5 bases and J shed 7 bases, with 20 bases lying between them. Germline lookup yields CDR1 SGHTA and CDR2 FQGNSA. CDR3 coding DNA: TGTGCCAGCAGCAGCTCGGGCCAGGGTATCACTGGCTACACCTTC. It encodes CASSSSGQGITGYTF.

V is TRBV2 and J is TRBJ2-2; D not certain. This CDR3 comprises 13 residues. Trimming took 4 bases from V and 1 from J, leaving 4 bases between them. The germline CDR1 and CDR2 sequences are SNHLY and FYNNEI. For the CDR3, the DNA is TGTGCCAGCAGTGGCGAGAACACCGGGGAGCTGTTTTTT. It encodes CASSGENTGELFF.

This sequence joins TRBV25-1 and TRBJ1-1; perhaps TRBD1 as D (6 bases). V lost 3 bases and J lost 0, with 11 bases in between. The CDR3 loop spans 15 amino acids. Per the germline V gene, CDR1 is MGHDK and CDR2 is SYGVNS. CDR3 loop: CASSDRGYVNTEAFF. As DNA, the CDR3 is TGTGCCAGCAGTGACAGGGGTTATGTGAACACTGAAGCTTTCTTT.

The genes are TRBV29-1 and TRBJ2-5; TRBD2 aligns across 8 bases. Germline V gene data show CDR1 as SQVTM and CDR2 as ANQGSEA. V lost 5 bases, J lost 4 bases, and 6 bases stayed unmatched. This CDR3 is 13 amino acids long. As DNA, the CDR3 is TGCAGCGTTAGTCAGCGGGGGCCAGAGACCCAGTACTTC. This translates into CSVSQRGPETQYF.

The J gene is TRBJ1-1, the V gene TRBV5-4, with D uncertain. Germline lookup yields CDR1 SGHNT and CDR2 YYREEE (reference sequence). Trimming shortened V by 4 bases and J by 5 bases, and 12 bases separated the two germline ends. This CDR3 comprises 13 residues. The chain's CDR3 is CASSPVQQTEAFF. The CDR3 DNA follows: TGTGCCAGCAGCCCGGTTCAGCAGACTGAAGCTTTCTTT.

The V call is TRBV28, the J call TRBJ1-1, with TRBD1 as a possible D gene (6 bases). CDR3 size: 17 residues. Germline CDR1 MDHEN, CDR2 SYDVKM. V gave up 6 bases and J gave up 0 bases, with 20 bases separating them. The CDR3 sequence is CASSFGGAGPMNTEAFF. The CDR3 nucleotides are TGTGCCAGCAGCTTCGGGGGGGCTGGACCCATGAACACTGAAGCTTTCTTT.

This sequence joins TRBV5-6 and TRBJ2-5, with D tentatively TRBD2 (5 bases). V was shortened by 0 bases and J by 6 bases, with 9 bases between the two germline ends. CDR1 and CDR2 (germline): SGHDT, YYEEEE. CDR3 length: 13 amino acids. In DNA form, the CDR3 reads TGTGCCAGCAGCTTGGGGCGGAGGCAGACCCAGTACTTC. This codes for CASSLGRRQTQYF.

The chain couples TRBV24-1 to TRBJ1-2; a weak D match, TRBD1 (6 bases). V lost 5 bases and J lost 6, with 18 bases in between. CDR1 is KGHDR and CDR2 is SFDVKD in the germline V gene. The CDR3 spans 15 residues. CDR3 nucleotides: TGTGCCACCAGTGCTAGAACAGGGTCCCGGGATGGCTACACCTTC. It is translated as CATSARTGSRDGYTF.

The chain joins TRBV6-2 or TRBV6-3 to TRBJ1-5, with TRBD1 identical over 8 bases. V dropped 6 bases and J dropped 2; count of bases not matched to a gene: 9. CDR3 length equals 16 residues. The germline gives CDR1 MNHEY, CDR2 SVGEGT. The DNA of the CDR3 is TGTGCCAGCAGCCAAATCCAGGGGGCTGGCAATCAGCCCCAGCATTTT. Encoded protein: CASSQIQGAGNQPQHF.

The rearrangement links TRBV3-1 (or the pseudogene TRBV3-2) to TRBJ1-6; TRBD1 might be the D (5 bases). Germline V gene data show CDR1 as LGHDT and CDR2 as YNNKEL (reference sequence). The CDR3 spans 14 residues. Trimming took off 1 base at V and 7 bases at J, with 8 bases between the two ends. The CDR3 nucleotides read TGTGCCAGCAGCCAAGGACAGTCAAATTCACCCCTCCACTTT. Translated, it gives CASSQGQSNSPLHF.